Following are 19 T cell receptor beta chains from one sample sequenced in a study of T-cell reconstitution after alpha-beta-depleted transplantation in children. Preparing the TCRbeta library involved the use of unique molecular identifiers. TCRdb itself ran the PCR reads through MiXCR, one entry per CDR3 protein. The profile covers 220,000 or so distinct CDR3 sequences, with 7.5% to 9.5% appearing a single time and 5% to 8% taken by the ten largest. The sequenced sample was PBMCs, mostly from graft donor cells, obtained 180 days after TCRalphabeta/CD19-depleted stem cell transplant. The receptor source for this set is a male patient aged 10 to 17 who had a stem cell transplant for acute lymphoblastic leukemia, so the T cells may come from the graft donor.

This clonotype was counted at least ten times. The rearrangement joins TRBV7-2 to TRBJ2-7; D unresolved. V lost 1 base, J lost 4 bases, and 11 bases lay in between. Per the germline V gene, CDR1 is SGHTA and CDR2 is FQGNSA. This CDR3 spans 14 amino acids. CDR3 region: CASSLDAGPYEQYF. DNA of the CDR3: TGTGCCAGCAGCTTAGATGCCGGGCCTTACGAGCAGTACTTC.

The table lists this clonotype with many counts. The chain recombines TRBV6-1 with TRBJ2-3; the match to TRBD1 covers 7 bases. With V trimmed by 6 bases and J by 2 bases, 8 bases remained unmatched. The length of the CDR3 is 15 residues. Germline values: CDR1 MNHNS, CDR2 SASEGT. CDR3 nucleotides: TGTGCCAGCAGCCGCCGGGACAGAGACACAGATACGCAGTATTTT. Protein sequence: CASSRRDRDTDTQYF.

This clonotype was seen at least ten times. The CDR3 sequence is CASSLGLAGTLYYNEQFF. The CDR3 region has the DNA TGTGCCAGCAGCTTAGGGCTAGCGGGAACTCTCTACTACAATGAGCAGTTCTTC. V and J are TRBV7-2 and TRBJ2-1, with 9 bases identical to TRBD2. Germline V gene data show CDR1 as SGHTA and CDR2 as FQGNSA. This CDR3 comprises 18 residues. The J segment lost 3 bases and the V segment lost 1 base, leaving 10 bases of the junction unmatched.

This clonotype was detected many times. J is TRBJ2-7 and V is TRBV28; D remains unclear. Trimming took 2 bases from V and 1 from J, leaving 3 bases between them. The CDR3 consists of 12 residues. Germline lookup yields CDR1 MDHEN and CDR2 SYDVKM. The CDR3 sequence is CASSLLSYEQYF. Here the CDR3 DNA reads TGTGCCAGCAGTTTACTGTCCTACGAGCAGTACTTC.

In this sample, this clonotype turned up many times. The gene calls are TRBV4-2 and TRBJ2-1; 9 nucleotides line up with TRBD2. The CDR3 extends over 14 amino acids. From germline, CDR1 is LGHNA and CDR2 YNFKEQ. V gave up 11 bases and J gave up 4 bases; unmatched junction bases: 9. The chain's CDR3 is CAVGGGAAYNEQFF. The CDR3 coding sequence is TGTGCCGTCGGCGGGGGGGCAGCATACAATGAGCAGTTCTTC.

This clonotype was detected ten times or more. This chain connects TRBV12-3 or TRBV12-4 to TRBJ2-3; 7 positions match TRBD2. V was pared by 7 bases and J by 4 bases, with 11 bases of the junction left unmatched. The CDR3 contains 15 residues. CDR3 loop: CASIRRGGHPDTQYF. The CDR3 DNA sequence: TGTGCCAGCATAAGAAGGGGAGGGCACCCAGATACGCAGTATTTT.

This clonotype was detected many times. The V and J genes are TRBV18 and TRBJ2-4, with D unclear. The CDR3 spans 13 residues. V gave up 2 bases and J gave up 3 bases, with 5 bases separating them. Per germline, CDR1 KGHSH and CDR2 LQKENI. The CDR3 bases are TGTGCCAGCTCACCAGGGCGCAAAAACATTCAGTACTTC. Protein sequence: CASSPGRKNIQYF.

Remarks on this clonotype: A read error may be the cause here, since a much bigger clone is one base away. The rearrangement joins TRBV5-1 to TRBJ2-3; D may correspond to TRBD1 or TRBD2 (5 bases each). Germline CDR1 is SGHRS and CDR2 is YFSETQ. V gave up 0 bases and J gave up 7 bases, with 12 bases separating them. The CDR3 contains 14 residues. The CDR3 sequence is CASSLEGTTYTQYF. CDR3 nucleotide sequence: TGCGCCAGCAGCTTGGAGGGGACGACATATACGCAGTATTTT.

For this clonotype: With a much larger clone just one base away, this may be a read error. The rearrangement links TRBV5-1 to TRBJ2-3; tentative D call: TRBD2 (7 bases). Germline assignment: CDR1 SGHRS and CDR2 YFSETQ. This CDR3 comprises 13 residues. CDR3 in DNA: TGCGCCAGCATGCGGGGGCCCACAGATACGCAGAATTTT. Its translation is CASMRGPTDTQNF.

This clonotype was seen many times. The gene calls are TRBV28 and TRBJ2-4; D is possibly TRBD1 or TRBD2 (5 bases each). Germline assignment: CDR1 MDHEN and CDR2 SYDVKM. The ends were cut back, 6 bases at V and 2 bases at J, with 17 bases in the middle. The length of the CDR3 is 16 residues. CDR3 residues: CASSHQGGGSKNIQYF. CDR3 bases: TGTGCCAGCAGCCATCAGGGTGGCGGGTCCAAAAACATTCAGTACTTC.

This clonotype was counted at least ten times. The chain uses TRBV29-1 and TRBJ2-7; no clear D gene. Germline lookup yields CDR1 SQVTM and CDR2 ANQGSEA. This CDR3 spans 11 amino acids. V was clipped by 4 bases and J by 6 bases, with 10 bases between them. The CDR3 spells CSVARSGEQYF. Written as DNA, the CDR3 is TGCAGCGTTGCGCGGTCGGGCGAGCAGTACTTC.

Many counts were recorded for this clonotype. The chain employs TRBV20-1 and TRBJ2-5; D is possibly TRBD1 (6 bases). The CDR3 covers 13 residues. V was shortened by 5 bases and J by 1 base, with 11 bases between the two germline ends. Germline-derived CDR1 and CDR2 are DFQATT and SNEGSKA (reference sequence). CDR3 loop: CSAYTGIQETQYF. The CDR3 coding sequence is TGCAGTGCTTATACAGGGATCCAAGAGACCCAGTACTTC.

This clonotype was observed at least ten times. The V call is TRBV10-3, the J call TRBJ2-1, with TRBD2 matching 9 bases. The CDR3 sequence is 15 residues long. Per germline, CDR1 ENHRY and CDR2 SYGVKD. After removal of 6 bases from V and 0 bases from J, the junction contained 3 bases not matched to a gene. CDR3 amino acids: CAISRLAASYNEQFF. CDR3 in DNA: TGTGCCATCAGCCGACTAGCGGCCTCCTACAATGAGCAGTTCTTC.

The sample holds many counts of this clonotype. This chain uses TRBV2 with TRBJ1-4, with D hard to call. Deletions cut 6 bases from V and 0 bases from J, with 11 bases between. Germline V gene data show CDR1 as SNHLY and CDR2 as FYNNEI. The CDR3 loop spans 15 amino acids. The DNA of the CDR3 is TGTGCCAGCAGGGAGTTTTCGGCAACTAATGAAAAACTGTTTTTT. This translates into CASREFSATNEKLFF.

This clonotype turned up a few times. This chain links TRBV23-1 with TRBJ1-5; D is unclear. TRBV23-1 is placed among ORFs of uncertain function. V was cut by 0 bases and J by 3 bases, with 15 bases left in between. This CDR3 spans 17 amino acids. CDR3 nucleotide sequence: TGCGCCAGCAGTCAATCTTGTATGAGAAGGGACAATCAGCCCCAGCATTTT. Its protein product is CASSQSCMRRDNQPQHF.

This clonotype has at least ten counts. The junction departs from germline at one end; a sequencing error may be responsible. J is TRBJ2-7 and V is TRBV7-9; D is possibly TRBD1 (6 bases). The length of the CDR3 is 8 residues. Germline V CDR1 and CDR2: SEHNR, FQNEAQ (reference sequence). CDR3 sequence reads: CASSSGVF. Written as DNA, the CDR3 is TGTGCCAGCAGCTCAGGGGTCTTC.

This clonotype was seen at least ten times. This chain uses TRBV7-9 with TRBJ2-1; TRBD2 aligns across 7 bases. CDR3 size: 13 residues. The germline CDR1 and CDR2 sequences are SEHNR and FQNEAQ (reference sequence). V shed 5 bases and J 6 bases; nucleotides not matched to a gene: 4. The DNA for the CDR3 is TGTGCCAGCAGCCCAAGGACTAGCAATGAGCAGTTCTTC. The encoded protein is CASSPRTSNEQFF.

This clonotype showed up many times. The rearrangement uses TRBV12-3 or TRBV12-4 and TRBJ2-1; 8 nucleotides align to TRBD1. The V gene end was trimmed by 6 bases and the J gene end by 7 bases; junction bases not matched to a gene: 5. CDR3 size: 13 residues. CDR3: CASRYRGVNEQFF. In DNA form, the CDR3 reads TGTGCCAGCAGGTACAGGGGGGTGAATGAGCAGTTCTTC.

The chain recombines TRBV6-2 or TRBV6-3 with TRBJ1-5; 8 nucleotides align to TRBD1. This CDR3 is built from 12 residues. Germline V lookup: CDR1 MNHEY, CDR2 SVGEGT. The ends lost 6 bases at V and 7 bases at J; junction bases unmatched: 2. The CDR3: CASRQGAQPQHF. DNA of the CDR3: TGTGCCAGCAGGCAGGGGGCGCAGCCCCAGCATTTT.